These 20 T cell receptor beta chains came from one sample sequenced in a study of patients and donors after allogeneic stem cell transplantation. TCRdb analysed the RT-PCR reads with MiXCR anew, one entry per CDR3 protein. Among approximately 160,000 distinct CDR3 sequences listed, roughly 31% were seen once. The sequencing input was blood, either unsorted or a sorted T cell fraction (not recorded which). All receptors derive from a human donor who was either an allogeneic HSCT recipient or a stem cell or donor lymphocyte infusion donor (not recorded which). It is not recorded whose cells these are; they may come from a transplant donor.

This clonotype has more than one count but fewer than ten. The rearrangement joins TRBV20-1 to TRBJ2-7; D gene uncertain. Germline V gene data show CDR1 as DFQATT and CDR2 as SNEGSKA (reference sequence). With 1 base removed from V and 2 bases from J, the gap between germline ends came to 12 bases. This CDR3 spans 14 amino acids. The CDR3 loop reads CSARVGIGPYEQYF. As DNA, the CDR3 is TGCAGTGCTAGAGTTGGGATAGGGCCCTACGAGCAGTACTTC.

V usage is TRBV12-3 or TRBV12-4 and J usage is TRBJ2-1; 9 positions agree with TRBD2. The ends lost 3 bases at V and 4 bases at J; junction bases unmatched: 1. The CDR3 consists of 14 residues. The CDR3 loop reads CASSLREGYNEQFF. The CDR3 nucleotides read TGTGCCAGCAGTTTGCGGGAGGGTTACAATGAGCAGTTCTTC.

This clonotype came up once. This clone may be a read error of a much larger clone one base away. V and J are TRBV7-9 and TRBJ2-3; unclear D gene. Germline CDR1 and CDR2: SEHNR and FQNEAQ (reference sequence). This CDR3 is built from 13 residues. V lost 3 bases to trimming and J lost 6 bases, with 10 bases between them. Here the CDR3 reads CASSFTSHDTQYF. In DNA form, the CDR3 reads TGTGCCAGCAGCTTCACCTCCCACGATACGCAGTATTTT.

A few counts support this clonotype. The J gene is TRBJ1-2, the V gene TRBV30, with TRBD1 identical over 10 bases. Germline V gene lookup returns CDR1 GTSNPN and CDR2 SVGIG (reference sequence). V shed 3 bases, J shed 4 bases, and the junction held 5 bases outside the gene matches. The CDR3 length is 14 residues. CDR3 DNA: TGTGCCTGGAGGAGGGACAGGGGAGGCTATGGCTACACCTTC. Protein: CAWRRDRGGYGYTF. The complete variable domain, with remaining parts taken from reference TRBV30 and TRBJ1-2, reads SQTIHQWPATLVQPVGSPLSLECTVEGTSNPNLYWYRQAAGRGLQLLFYSVGIGQISSEVPQNLSASRPQDRQFILSSKKLLLSDSGFYLCAWRRDRGGYGYTFGSGTRLTVV.

Remarks on this clonotype: It may be a read error: a sequence one base away is much more abundant. V is TRBV6-5 and J is TRBJ1-5, with D tentatively TRBD1 (6 bases). This CDR3 spans 14 amino acids. The germline CDR1 and CDR2 sequences are MNHEY and SVGAGI. V gave up 8 bases and J gave up 2 bases, with 13 bases separating them. The CDR3 region is CASWTRTGNQPQHF. The DNA of the CDR3 is TGTGCCAGCTGGACCCGGACAGGCAATCAGCCCCAGCATTTT.

This clonotype was counted only a few times. Here the CDR3 reads CASSFNLFMETQYF. DNA of the CDR3: TGCGCCAGCAGCTTCAATCTTTTCATGGAGACCCAGTACTTC. This chain joins TRBV5-1 and TRBJ2-5; D remains unclear. From germline, CDR1 is SGHRS and CDR2 YFSETQ. The CDR3 is 14 residues long. V shed 2 bases and J shed 5 bases, with 13 bases lying between them.

This clonotype was counted only a few times. J is TRBJ2-1 and V is TRBV5-1, with D perhaps matching TRBD2 (5 bases). The CDR3 totals 16 residues. Trimming left V 0 bases short and J 8 bases short, with 18 bases between. Germline V CDR1 and CDR2: SGHRS, YFSETQ. CDR3 DNA: TGCGCCAGCAGCTTGGCTAGCCACCCTGGTAGCGATGAGCAGTTCTTC. This gives the protein CASSLASHPGSDEQFF.

This chain links TRBV29-1 with TRBJ2-1; D perhaps matches TRBD2 (5 bases). The germline V gene has CDR1 SQVTM and CDR2 ANQGSEA. V lost 1 base and J 8 bases, leaving 15 bases between the germline ends. The CDR3 is 14 residues long. CDR3 sequence reads: CSVEGRGSGDEQFF. In nucleotides, the CDR3 is TGCAGCGTTGAAGGACGTGGGAGTGGCGATGAGCAGTTCTTC.

The V and J genes are TRBV4-3 and TRBJ2-1; D is uncertain. Germline V CDR1 and CDR2: LGHNA, YSLEER. CDR3 length: 11 residues. Trimming took off 8 bases at V and 8 bases at J, with 10 bases between the two ends. This CDR3 reads CASRGRHEQFF. Written as DNA, the CDR3 is TGCGCCAGCCGTGGCCGCCATGAGCAGTTCTTC.

This clonotype has more than one count but fewer than ten. This rearrangement joins TRBV4-2 to TRBJ2-7; 10 nucleotides match TRBD2. CDR1 LGHNA and CDR2 YNFKEQ come from the germline V gene. Trimming cost V 2 bases and J 1 base; bases outside gene matches: 5. The CDR3 spans 16 residues. The CDR3 DNA is TGTGCCAGCAGCCAACTAGCGGGAGTGCTTTCCTACGAGCAGTACTTC. Encoded protein: CASSQLAGVLSYEQYF.

This clonotype has just a few counts. V and J are TRBV20-1 and TRBJ1-2; 7 bases fit TRBD1. This CDR3 contains 18 residues. Germline V lookup: CDR1 DFQATT, CDR2 SNEGSKA (reference sequence). J lost 4 bases, V lost 5 bases, and 22 bases had no gene match. The CDR3 region is CSAPRGGPWRVPGYGYTF. As DNA, the CDR3 is TGCAGTGCTCCCAGGGGGGGACCCTGGAGGGTCCCGGGCTATGGCTACACCTTC.

This clonotype came up a few times. The J gene is TRBJ2-7, the V gene TRBV5-1; 7 nucleotides agree with TRBD2. The germline V gene encodes CDR1 SGHRS and CDR2 YFSETQ. The trim removed 4 bases at V and 5 bases at J, leaving 9 bases unmatched. This CDR3 comprises 14 residues. Here the CDR3 DNA reads TGCGCCAGCAGCCACGAACTAGCGCTCCACGAGCAGTACTTC. It is translated as CASSHELALHEQYF.

This clonotype was recorded only once. Compared with germline, one end of the junction differs, possibly owing to a read error. J is TRBJ2-2 and V is TRBV7-9; no definite D call. The germline gives CDR1 SEHNR, CDR2 FQNEAQ (reference sequence). The CDR3 has 15 residues. The DNA for the CDR3 is TGTGCCAGCAGCTTAGTTGCCGCGAACACCGCGGAGCTGTTTTTT. Translation: CASSLVAANTAELFF.

The chain carries TRBV5-1 and TRBJ2-7, with D possibly matching TRBD1 (5 bases). V shed 4 bases and J shed 2 bases, with 16 bases lying between them. This CDR3 comprises 15 residues. From germline, CDR1 is SGHRS and CDR2 YFSETQ. Written as DNA, the CDR3 is TGCGCCAGCAGCGACCCCGACAGTTTGGCCTACGAGCAGTACTTC. Translation: CASSDPDSLAYEQYF.

This clonotype is labeled medium-sized (0.01 to 0.1%). This rearrangement joins TRBV5-6 to TRBJ1-1, with TRBD1 as a possible D gene (6 bases). CDR1 SGHDT and CDR2 YYEEEE come from the germline V gene. V shed 4 bases and J shed 0 bases, with 10 bases lying between them. This CDR3 is 14 amino acids long. The CDR3 spells CASSIQGVNTEAFF. In DNA form, the CDR3 reads TGTGCCAGCAGCATACAGGGAGTGAACACTGAAGCTTTCTTT.

This rearrangement joins TRBV28 to TRBJ1-2, with 9 bases identical to TRBD1. The CDR3 is made up of 13 amino acids. Germline assignment: CDR1 MDHEN and CDR2 SYDVKM. Trimming took 10 bases from V and 5 from J; bases not matched to a gene: 8. The CDR3: CAIQAGTGYGYTF. The DNA of the CDR3 is TGTGCCATACAAGCCGGGACAGGGTATGGCTACACCTTC.

The genes are TRBV30 and TRBJ1-4, with a tentative D call TRBD1 (6 bases). The CDR3 consists of 18 residues. Germline V gene sequence: CDR1 GTSNPN, CDR2 SVGIG (reference sequence). V dropped 3 bases and J dropped 4 bases, with 24 bases sitting between them. The CDR3 loop reads CAWRAPFRGQRDNEKLFF. The CDR3 DNA reads as TGTGCCTGGAGAGCCCCTTTCCGCGGACAGCGTGATAATGAAAAACTGTTTTTT.

This clonotype was observed a handful of times. This rearrangement joins TRBV29-1 to TRBJ2-2; perhaps TRBD1 as D (5 bases). Per the germline V gene, CDR1 is SQVTM and CDR2 is ANQGSEA. V was pared by 7 bases and J by 2 bases, with 11 bases between. This CDR3 contains 13 residues. As DNA, the CDR3 is TGCAGCGGCGCAGGGCCTAACACCGGGGAGCTGTTTTTT. This gives the protein CSGAGPNTGELFF.

The CDR3 loop reads CATSRGQGAGELFF. CDR3 in DNA: TGTGCCACCAGCAGAGGCCAGGGGGCCGGGGAGCTGTTTTTT. This chain connects TRBV15 to TRBJ2-2; 7 bases match TRBD1. Germline-derived CDR1 and CDR2 are LNHNV and YYDKDF (reference sequence). With V trimmed by 1 base and J by 6 bases, 2 bases remained unmatched. The CDR3 loop spans 14 amino acids.

This sequence joins TRBV4-3 and TRBJ2-3, with D hard to call. Germline-derived CDR1 and CDR2 are LGHNA and YSLEER. V was pared by 0 bases and J by 1 base, with 5 bases between. CDR3 length: 14 amino acids. The CDR3 nucleotides are TGCGCCAGCAGCCAAGATCTGGGCACAGATACGCAGTATTTT. Protein sequence: CASSQDLGTDTQYF.